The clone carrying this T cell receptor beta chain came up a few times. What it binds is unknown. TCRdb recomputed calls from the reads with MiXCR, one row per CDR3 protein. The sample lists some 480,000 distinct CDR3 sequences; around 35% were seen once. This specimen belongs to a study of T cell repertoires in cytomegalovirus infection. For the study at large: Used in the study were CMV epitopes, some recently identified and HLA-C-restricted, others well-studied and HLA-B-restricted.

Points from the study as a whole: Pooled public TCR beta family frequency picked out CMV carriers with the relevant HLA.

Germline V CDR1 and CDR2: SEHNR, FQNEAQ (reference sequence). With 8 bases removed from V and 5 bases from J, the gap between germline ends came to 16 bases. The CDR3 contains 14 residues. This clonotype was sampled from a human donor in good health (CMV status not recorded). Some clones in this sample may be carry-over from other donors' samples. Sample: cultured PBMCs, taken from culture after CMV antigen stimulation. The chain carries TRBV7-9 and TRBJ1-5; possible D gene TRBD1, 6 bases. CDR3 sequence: CASSWGGRDQPQHF. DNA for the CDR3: TGTGCCAGCTCGTGGGGGGGCCGAGATCAGCCCCAGCATTTT.